The sequence of this T cell receptor beta chain was determined in a study of response to subunit inactivated influenza vaccine. This clonotype was seen only a few times. V dropped 2 bases and J dropped 12 bases, with 19 bases sitting between them. The CDR3 spans 14 residues. CDR1 and CDR2 (germline): MNHEY, SVGEGT. From the RT-PCR reads, TCRdb called clonotypes with MiXCR, one entry per CDR3 protein. The table has roughly 550,000 distinct CDR3 sequences, around 25% seen once. These same data were also listed under a study on T cells expressing NK-cell markers. That paper notes: TCR beta cDNA was made by 5'RACE template switching with UMIs. The study sequenced eight donors, seven HCMV-seropositive and one seronegative. In several experiments, an anti-gamma-delta TCR antibody restricted sorting to alpha-beta TCR T cells. Similarly, these clonotypes led the CD3+CD56-NKG2C+ fraction as well in several donors.

This specimen was CD4+ T cells sorted from PBMCs, taken about 11 days after vaccination. The chain recombines TRBV6-2 or TRBV6-3 with TRBJ1-1; no definite D call. The receptor was isolated from a man between 50 and 59 years old who received an inactivated influenza vaccine. The CDR3 DNA reads TGTGCCAGCAGTTACCCGTCGCTTGGAGTGGTGACTTTCTTT. Protein sequence: CASSYPSLGVVTFF.